A single sample gave rise to the 14 T cell receptor beta chains below, sequenced in a study of molecular identifiers for immune sequencing clone quantification. TCRdb recomputed calls from the PCR reads with MiXCR, one row per CDR3 protein. Among about 510,000 distinct CDR3 sequences listed, less than 30% were seen once. Material: naive CD8+ T cells from blood, with Jurkat cell RNA spiked in. The subset is: FACS-sorted CD8+CD4-CCR7+CD45RA+ naive T cells. The receptors originated from a human donor in good health. Some libraries in this study had Jurkat cell RNA spiked in.

The sample holds a few counts of this clonotype. The chain recombines TRBV4-2 with TRBJ2-2; 9 bases agree with TRBD2. This CDR3 has 17 amino acids. Germline V lookup: CDR1 LGHNA, CDR2 YNFKEQ. The junction had 11 bases not matched to a gene; V was cut back by 2 bases and J by 7 bases. In DNA, the CDR3 is TGTGCCAGCAGCCAAAATCTGGCGGGAGGGCCTAGCGGGGAGCTGTTTTTT. Translated, it gives CASSQNLAGGPSGELFF.

On this clonotype: This could be a read error, since a much larger clone is one nucleotide away. The chain has TRBV29-1 and TRBJ1-1; the D gene is possibly TRBD1 (5 bases). The CDR3 totals 9 residues. The germline CDR1 and CDR2 sequences are SQVTM and ANQGSEA. CDR3 protein: CSVQGEASF. CDR3 coding DNA: TGCAGCGTTCAGGGTGAAGCTTCCTTT. Based on the CDR3 plus reference TRBV29-1 and TRBJ1-1, the full variable domain is SAVISQKPSRDICQRGTSLTIQCQVDSQVTMMFWYRQQPGQSLTLIATANQGSEATYESGFVIDKFPISRPNLTFSTLTVSNMSPEDSSIYLCSVQGEASFGQGTRLTVV.

This chain links TRBV20-1 with TRBJ2-1; 13 bases are shared with TRBD2. CDR1 and CDR2 (germline): DFQATT, SNEGSKA (reference sequence). The V segment lost 0 bases and the J segment 12 bases; nucleotides outside the gene matches: 11. This CDR3 is built from 16 residues. CDR3 DNA sequence: TGCAGTGCTAGAGATCGGACTAGCGGGAGATATTTGGGGCAGTTCTTC. Translating it yields CSARDRTSGRYLGQFF.

Comment on this clonotype: A read error is possible here, since a much larger clone lies one base away. The CDR3 reads CASSPTGVGRYEQYF. Written as DNA, the CDR3 is TGTGCCAGCAGCCCTACAGGGGTGGGCCGCTACGAGCAGTACTTC. The chain is built from TRBV7-8 and TRBJ2-7; 7 bases agree with TRBD1. The CDR3 has 15 residues. Germline V lookup: CDR1 SGHVS, CDR2 FQNEAQ. Unmatched junction bases numbered 10, after V lost 5 bases and J lost 3 bases.

This clonotype occurred many times. The chain carries TRBV12-3 or TRBV12-4 and TRBJ2-5, with TRBD2 matching 14 bases. After removal of 5 bases from V and 3 bases from J, the junction contained 5 bases not matched to a gene. The CDR3 is made up of 16 amino acids. The CDR3 DNA sequence: TGTGCCAGCAGTCCGGGACTAGCGGGAGTTGAAGAGACCCAGTACTTC. Its translation is CASSPGLAGVEETQYF.

This clonotype occurred a few times. It may be a read error: a sequence one base away is much more abundant. The J gene is TRBJ2-7, the V gene TRBV20-1; 7 bases agree with TRBD1. The CDR3 has 13 residues. Germline assignment: CDR1 DFQATT and CDR2 SNEGSKA (reference sequence). In nucleotides, the CDR3 is TGCAGTGTTAGAAGGGACAGCTCCTACGAGCAGTACTTC. This codes for CSVRRDSSYEQYF.

This clonotype was observed at least ten times. CDR3 DNA sequence: TGTGCCAGCAGTTATCGGGGGTCTAGCACAGATACGCAGTATTTT. Translation: CASSYRGSSTDTQYF. This chain uses TRBV12-3 or TRBV12-4 with TRBJ2-3; possibly TRBD2 for D (6 bases). The CDR3 is 15 residues long. V dropped 4 bases and J dropped 0 bases, with 11 bases sitting between them.

This clonotype was counted between two and nine times. The chain couples TRBV4-3 to TRBJ2-1; D gene unclear. The CDR3 extends over 16 amino acids. Per germline, CDR1 LGHNA and CDR2 YSLEER. With 0 bases removed from V and 1 base from J, the gap between germline ends came to 10 bases. CDR3 residues: CASSQDRANSYNEQFF. Here the CDR3 DNA reads TGCGCCAGCAGCCAAGATCGGGCAAATTCCTACAATGAGCAGTTCTTC.

This clonotype was detected a few times. The chain is built from TRBV30 and TRBJ2-7; D may be TRBD1 (5 bases). V dropped 7 bases and J dropped 6 bases, with 19 bases sitting between them. There are 13 residues in the CDR3. Germline V gene data show CDR1 as GTSNPN and CDR2 as SVGIG (reference sequence). The CDR3 DNA reads as TGTGCCTCGGCCTGGGCAGGGTTTGGCGAGCAGTACTTC. Translated, it gives CASAWAGFGEQYF.

This clonotype has a count of ten or more. This chain connects TRBV12-3 or TRBV12-4 to TRBJ2-3; D is unclear. This CDR3 spans 14 amino acids. Trimming left V 7 bases short and J 0 bases short, with 11 bases between. The CDR3 sequence is CASTLGASTDTQYF. CDR3 DNA: TGTGCCAGCACTCTCGGTGCTAGCACAGATACGCAGTATTTT.

CDR3 sequence (DNA): TGTGCCAGCAGTTACAGACAGGGGCTAGTTCATAGCAATCAGCCCCAGCATTTT. Protein product: CASSYRQGLVHSNQPQHF. V is TRBV6-5 and J is TRBJ1-5; 8 bases map to TRBD1. The V segment lost 2 bases and the J segment 0 bases; nucleotides outside the gene matches: 9. There are 18 residues in the CDR3. Looked up from germline, CDR1 is MNHEY and CDR2 is SVGAGI.

Of note for this clonotype: A much larger clone differs from this one at a single base, so this may be a read error. The chain recombines TRBV2 with TRBJ2-7; no clear D gene. V dropped 5 bases and J dropped 0 bases, with 11 bases sitting between them. This CDR3 comprises 14 residues. Germline assignment: CDR1 SNHLY and CDR2 FYNNEI. DNA of the CDR3: TGTGCCAGCAGTCCCACGTGGCGCTCCTACGAGCAGTACTTC. Protein sequence: CASSPTWRSYEQYF.

Worth noting for this clonotype: Because it lacks the conserved phenylalanine or tryptophan at the end, this CDR3 is likely a read error. V and J are TRBV7-9 and TRBJ1-5; 7 nucleotides agree with TRBD1. The CDR3 has 14 amino acids. The trim removed 1 base at V and 4 bases at J, leaving 1 base unmatched. CDR1 SEHNR and CDR2 FQNEAQ come from the germline V gene (reference sequence). The CDR3 DNA reads TGTGCCAGCAGCTTAGGACAGGGTAATCAGCCCCAGCATCTT. This translates into CASSLGQGNQPQHL.

The chain combines TRBV12-3 or TRBV12-4 with TRBJ2-7; perhaps D is TRBD1 or TRBD2 (5 bases each). The CDR3 extends over 16 amino acids. V lost 6 bases and J 5 bases, leaving 23 bases between the germline ends. For the CDR3, the DNA is TGTGCCAGCAGCACTACCATGACTTTTGGGGGAAACGAGCAGTACTTC. Protein sequence: CASSTTMTFGGNEQYF.